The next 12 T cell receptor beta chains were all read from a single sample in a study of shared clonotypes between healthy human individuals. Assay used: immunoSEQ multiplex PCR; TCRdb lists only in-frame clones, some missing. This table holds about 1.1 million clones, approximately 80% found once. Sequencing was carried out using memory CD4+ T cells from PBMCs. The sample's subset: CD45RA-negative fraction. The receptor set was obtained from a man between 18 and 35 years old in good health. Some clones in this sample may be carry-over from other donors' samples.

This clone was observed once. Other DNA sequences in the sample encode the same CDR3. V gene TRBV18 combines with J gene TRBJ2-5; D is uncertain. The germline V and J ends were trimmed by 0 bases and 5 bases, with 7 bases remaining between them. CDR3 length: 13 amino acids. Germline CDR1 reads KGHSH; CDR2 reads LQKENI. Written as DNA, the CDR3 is TGTGCCAGCTCACCACCTAGTGATGAGACCCAGTACTTC. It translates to CASSPPSDETQYF.

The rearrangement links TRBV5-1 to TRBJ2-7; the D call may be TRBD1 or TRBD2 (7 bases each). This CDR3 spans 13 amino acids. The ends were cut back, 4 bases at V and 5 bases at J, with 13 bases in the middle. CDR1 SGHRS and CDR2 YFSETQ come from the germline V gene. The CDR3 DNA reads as TGCGCCAGCAGCCCAGGGGGGGGCAACGAGCAGTACTTC. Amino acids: CASSPGGGNEQYF. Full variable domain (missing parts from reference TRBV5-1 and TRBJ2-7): KAGVTQTPRYLIKTRGQQVTLSCSPISGHRSVSWYQQTPGQGLQFLFEYFSETQRNKGNFPGRFSGRQFSNSRSEMNVSTLELGDSALYLCASSPGGGNEQYFGPGTRLTVT.

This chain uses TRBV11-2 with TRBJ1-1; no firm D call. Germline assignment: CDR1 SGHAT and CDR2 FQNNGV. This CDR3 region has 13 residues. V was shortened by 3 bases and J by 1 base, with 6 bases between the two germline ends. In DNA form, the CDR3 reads TGTGCCAGCAGCTTGATTAAGAACACTGAAGCTTTCTTT. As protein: CASSLIKNTEAFF.

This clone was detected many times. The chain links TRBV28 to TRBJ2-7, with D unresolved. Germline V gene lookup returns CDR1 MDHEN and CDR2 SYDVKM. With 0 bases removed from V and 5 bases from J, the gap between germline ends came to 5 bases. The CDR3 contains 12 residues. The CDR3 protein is CASSLWPHEQYF. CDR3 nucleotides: TGTGCCAGCAGTTTATGGCCCCACGAGCAGTACTTC.

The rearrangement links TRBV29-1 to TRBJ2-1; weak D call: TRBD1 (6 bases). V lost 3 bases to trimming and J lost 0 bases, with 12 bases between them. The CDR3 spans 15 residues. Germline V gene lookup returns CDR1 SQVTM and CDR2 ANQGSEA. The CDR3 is CSVDRDKSSYNEQFF. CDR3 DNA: TGCAGCGTTGATCGGGACAAGAGCTCCTACAATGAGCAGTTCTTC.

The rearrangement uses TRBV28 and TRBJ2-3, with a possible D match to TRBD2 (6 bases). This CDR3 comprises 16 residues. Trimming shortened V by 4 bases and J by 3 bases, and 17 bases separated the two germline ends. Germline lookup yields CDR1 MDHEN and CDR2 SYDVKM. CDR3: CASSSPAGSRTDTQYF. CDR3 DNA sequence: TGTGCCAGCAGTTCCCCGGCCGGGAGCAGGACAGATACGCAGTATTTT.

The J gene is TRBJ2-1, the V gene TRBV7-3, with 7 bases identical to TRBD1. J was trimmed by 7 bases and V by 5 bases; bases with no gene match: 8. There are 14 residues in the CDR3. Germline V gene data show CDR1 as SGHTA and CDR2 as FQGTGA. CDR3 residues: CASSPGQSFNEQFF. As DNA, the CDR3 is TGTGCCAGCAGCCCGGGACAGAGCTTTAATGAGCAGTTCTTC.

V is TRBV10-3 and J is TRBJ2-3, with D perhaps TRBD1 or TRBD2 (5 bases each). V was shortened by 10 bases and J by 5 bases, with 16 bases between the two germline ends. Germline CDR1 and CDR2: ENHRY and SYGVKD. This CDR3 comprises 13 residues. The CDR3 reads CATRGRAIDTQYF. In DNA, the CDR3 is TGTGCCACGAGGGGCAGGGCGATAGATACGCAGTATTTT.

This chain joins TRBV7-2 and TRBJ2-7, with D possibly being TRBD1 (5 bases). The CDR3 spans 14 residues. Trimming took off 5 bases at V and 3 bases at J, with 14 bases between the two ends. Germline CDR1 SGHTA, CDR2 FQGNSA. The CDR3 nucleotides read TGTGCCAGCAGCACCGACAGCCGACTCTACGAGCAGTACTTC. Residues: CASSTDSRLYEQYF.

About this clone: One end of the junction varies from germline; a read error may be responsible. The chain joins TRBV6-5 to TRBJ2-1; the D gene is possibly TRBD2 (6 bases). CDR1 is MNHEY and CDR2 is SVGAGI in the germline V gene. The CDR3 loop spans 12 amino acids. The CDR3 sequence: CASREARGLTVF. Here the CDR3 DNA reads TGTGCCAGCAGAGAGGCCCGGGGACTCACGGTCTTC.

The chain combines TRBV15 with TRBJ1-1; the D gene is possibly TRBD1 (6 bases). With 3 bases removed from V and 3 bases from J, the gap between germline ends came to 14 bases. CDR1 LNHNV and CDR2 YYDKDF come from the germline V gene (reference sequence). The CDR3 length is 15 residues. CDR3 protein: CATSSGTNKDTEAFF. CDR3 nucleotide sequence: TGTGCCACCAGCAGCGGGACAAACAAAGACACTGAAGCTTTCTTT.

The CDR3 loop reads CASSESTGGMNTEAFF. Here the CDR3 DNA reads TGTGCCAGCAGTGAGAGTACGGGGGGCATGAACACTGAAGCTTTCTTT. V is TRBV2 and J is TRBJ1-1; D perhaps matches TRBD1 (6 bases). V dropped 3 bases and J dropped 0 bases, with 14 bases sitting between them. The CDR3 consists of 16 residues. Per the germline V gene, CDR1 is SNHLY and CDR2 is FYNNEI. Based on the CDR3 plus reference TRBV2 and TRBJ1-1, the full variable domain is EPEVTQTPSHQVTQMGQEVILRCVPISNHLYFYWYRQILGQKVEFLVSFYNNEISEKSEIFDDQFSVERPDGSNFTLKIRSTKLEDSAMYFCASSESTGGMNTEAFFGQGTRLTVV.